The source of this T cell receptor (beta chain) is a study of human CD8 memory T cell subsets. Looked up from germline, CDR1 is DFQATT and CDR2 is SNEGSKA (reference sequence). The CDR3 spans 13 residues. UMI-labeled 5' RACE generated the TCR beta libraries. TCRdb processed the 5' RACE reads again and assigns one entry to each CDR3 protein, with no DNA. The table lists over 5,500 distinct CDR3 sequences. The specimen sequenced was CD8+ T cells from PBMCs. The sequence came from a human donor in good health. The genes are TRBV20-1 and TRBJ2-2. CDR3 sequence: CSASMSYTGELFF.